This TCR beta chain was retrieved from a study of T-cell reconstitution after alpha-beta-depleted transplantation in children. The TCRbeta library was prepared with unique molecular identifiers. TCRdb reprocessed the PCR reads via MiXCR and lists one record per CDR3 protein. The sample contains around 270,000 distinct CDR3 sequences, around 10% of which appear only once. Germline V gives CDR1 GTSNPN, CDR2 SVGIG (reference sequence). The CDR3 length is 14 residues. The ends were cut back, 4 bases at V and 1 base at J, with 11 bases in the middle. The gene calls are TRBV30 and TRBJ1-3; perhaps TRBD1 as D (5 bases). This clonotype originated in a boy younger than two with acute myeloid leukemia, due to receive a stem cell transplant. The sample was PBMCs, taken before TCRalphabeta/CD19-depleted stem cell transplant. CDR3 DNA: TGTGCCTGGATGCTCGGGGGATCTGGAAACACCATATATTTT. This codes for CAWMLGGSGNTIYF.